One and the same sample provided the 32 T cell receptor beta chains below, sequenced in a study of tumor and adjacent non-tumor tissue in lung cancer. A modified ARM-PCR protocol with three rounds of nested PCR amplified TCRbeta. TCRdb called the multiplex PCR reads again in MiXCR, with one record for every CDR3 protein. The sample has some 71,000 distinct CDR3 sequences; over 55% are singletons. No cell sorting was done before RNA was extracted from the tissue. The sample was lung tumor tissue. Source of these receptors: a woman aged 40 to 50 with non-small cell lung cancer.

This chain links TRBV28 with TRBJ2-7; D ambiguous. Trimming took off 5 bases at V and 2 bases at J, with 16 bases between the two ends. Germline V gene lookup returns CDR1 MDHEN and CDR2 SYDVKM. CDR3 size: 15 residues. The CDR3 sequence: CASSLIAGKAYEQYF. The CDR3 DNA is TGTGCCAGCAGTCTGATCGCTGGCAAGGCCTACGAGCAGTACTTC.

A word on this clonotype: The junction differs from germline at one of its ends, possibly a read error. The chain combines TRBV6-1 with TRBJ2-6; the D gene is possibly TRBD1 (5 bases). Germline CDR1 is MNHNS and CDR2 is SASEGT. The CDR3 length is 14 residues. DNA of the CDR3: TGTGTCAGCAGCCTTAACTCTGGGGCCGACGTCCTGACTTTC. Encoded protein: CVSSLNSGADVLTF.

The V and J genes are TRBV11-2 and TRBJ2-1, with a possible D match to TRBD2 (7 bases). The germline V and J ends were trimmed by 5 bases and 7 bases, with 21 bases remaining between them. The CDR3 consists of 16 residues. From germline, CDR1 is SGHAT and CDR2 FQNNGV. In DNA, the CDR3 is TGTGCCAGCAGCATGGGGGGGGGGGGCCGAAGGAATGAGCAGTTCTTC. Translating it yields CASSMGGGGRRNEQFF.

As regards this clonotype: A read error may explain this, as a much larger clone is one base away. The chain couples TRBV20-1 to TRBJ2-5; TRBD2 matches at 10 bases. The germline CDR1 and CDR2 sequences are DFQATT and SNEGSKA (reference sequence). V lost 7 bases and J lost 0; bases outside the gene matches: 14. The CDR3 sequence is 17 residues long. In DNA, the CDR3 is TGCAGTGTGGAACCCGGGACTAGCGTTTCGTACCAAGAGACCCAGTACTTC. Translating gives CSVEPGTSVSYQETQYF.

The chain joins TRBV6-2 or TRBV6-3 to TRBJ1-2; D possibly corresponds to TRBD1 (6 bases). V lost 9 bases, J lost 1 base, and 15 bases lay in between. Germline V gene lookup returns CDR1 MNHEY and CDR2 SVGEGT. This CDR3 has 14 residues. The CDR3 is CARNWKGVNYGYTF. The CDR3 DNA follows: TGTGCCAGAAATTGGAAGGGGGTTAACTATGGCTACACCTTC.

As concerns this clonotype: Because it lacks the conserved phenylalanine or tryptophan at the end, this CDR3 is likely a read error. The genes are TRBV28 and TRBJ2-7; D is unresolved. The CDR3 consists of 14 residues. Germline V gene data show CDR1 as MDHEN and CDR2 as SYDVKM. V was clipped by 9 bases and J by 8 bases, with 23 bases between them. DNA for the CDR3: TGTGCCAGTAGCAGACCGGGCTTTGATAGAAAGCAGTACATC. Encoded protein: CASSRPGFDRKQYI.

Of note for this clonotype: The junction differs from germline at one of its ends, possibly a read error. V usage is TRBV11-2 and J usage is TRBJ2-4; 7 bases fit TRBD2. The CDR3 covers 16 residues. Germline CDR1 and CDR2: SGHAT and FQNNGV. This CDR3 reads CASTPGRELAINIQYF. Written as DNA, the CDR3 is TGTGCCAGCACCCCGGGGCGGGAGTTAGCCATAAACATTCAGTACTTT.

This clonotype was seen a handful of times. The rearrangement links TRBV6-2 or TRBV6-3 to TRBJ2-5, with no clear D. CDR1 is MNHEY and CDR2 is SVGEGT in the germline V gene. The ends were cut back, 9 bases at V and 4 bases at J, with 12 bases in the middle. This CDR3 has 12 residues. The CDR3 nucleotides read TGTGCCAGTAAGGAGTACCGAGAGACCCAGTACTTC. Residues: CASKEYRETQYF.

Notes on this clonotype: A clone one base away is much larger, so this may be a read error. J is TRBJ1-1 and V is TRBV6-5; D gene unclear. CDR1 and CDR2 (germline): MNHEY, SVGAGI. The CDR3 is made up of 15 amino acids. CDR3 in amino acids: CASSYSIWGGTEAYF. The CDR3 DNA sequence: TGTGCCAGCAGTTACTCGATTTGGGGTGGAACTGAAGCTTACTTT.

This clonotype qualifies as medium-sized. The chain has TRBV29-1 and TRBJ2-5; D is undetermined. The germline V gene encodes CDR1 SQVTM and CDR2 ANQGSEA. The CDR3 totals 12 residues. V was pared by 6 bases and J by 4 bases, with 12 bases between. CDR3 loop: CSVGYRGETQYF. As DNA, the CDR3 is TGCAGCGTGGGCTACCGCGGAGAGACCCAGTACTTC.

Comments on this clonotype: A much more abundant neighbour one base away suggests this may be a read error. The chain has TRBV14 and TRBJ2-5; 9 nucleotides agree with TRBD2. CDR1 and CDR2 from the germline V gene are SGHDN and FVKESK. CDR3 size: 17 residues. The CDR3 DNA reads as TGTGTCAGCAGCCAAGATCTGACCTACGCGGGGGGGAGGACCCAGTACTTC. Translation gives CVSSQDLTYAGGRTQYF.

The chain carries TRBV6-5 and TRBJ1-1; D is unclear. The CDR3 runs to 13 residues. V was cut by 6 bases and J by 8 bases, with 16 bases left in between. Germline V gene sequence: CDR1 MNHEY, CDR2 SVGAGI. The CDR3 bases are TGTGCCAGCAGCAATAGGCCAGCTCGAGAAGCTTTCTTT. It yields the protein CASSNRPAREAFF.

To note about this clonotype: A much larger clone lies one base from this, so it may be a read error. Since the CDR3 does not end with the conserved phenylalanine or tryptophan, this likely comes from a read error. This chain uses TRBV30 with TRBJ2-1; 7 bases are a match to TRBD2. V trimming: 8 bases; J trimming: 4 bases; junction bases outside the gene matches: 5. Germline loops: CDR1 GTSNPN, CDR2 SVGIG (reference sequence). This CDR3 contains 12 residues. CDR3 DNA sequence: TGTGCCCTACACGGGGGGTACAATGAGCAGTTCTCC. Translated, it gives CALHGGYNEQFS.

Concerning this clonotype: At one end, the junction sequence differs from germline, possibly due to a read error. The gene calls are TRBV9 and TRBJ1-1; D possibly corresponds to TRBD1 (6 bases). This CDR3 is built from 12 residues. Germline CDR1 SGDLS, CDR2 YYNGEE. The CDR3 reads CTSSPGGLEAFF. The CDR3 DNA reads TGTACCAGCAGTCCCGGGGGCCTCGAAGCTTTCTTT.

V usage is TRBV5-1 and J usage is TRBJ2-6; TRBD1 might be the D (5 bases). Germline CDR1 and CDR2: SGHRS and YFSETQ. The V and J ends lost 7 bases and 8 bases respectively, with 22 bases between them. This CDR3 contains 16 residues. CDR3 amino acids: CASSNRQFSWTNVLTF. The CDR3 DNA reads TGCGCCAGCTCTAACCGACAGTTCTCTTGGACCAACGTCCTGACTTTC.

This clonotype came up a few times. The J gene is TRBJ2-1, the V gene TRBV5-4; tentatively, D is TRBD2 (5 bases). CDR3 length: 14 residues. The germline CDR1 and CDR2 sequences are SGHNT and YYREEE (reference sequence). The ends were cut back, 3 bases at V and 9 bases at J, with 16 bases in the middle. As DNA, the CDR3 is TGTGCCAGCAGCTCCGGGATAGGCATTGGTGAGCAGTTCTTC. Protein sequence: CASSSGIGIGEQFF.

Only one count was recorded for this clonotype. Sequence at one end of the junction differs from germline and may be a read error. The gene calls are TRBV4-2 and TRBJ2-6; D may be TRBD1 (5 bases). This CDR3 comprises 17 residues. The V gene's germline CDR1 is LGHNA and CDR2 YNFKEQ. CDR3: CASSQDVQGVGANALTF. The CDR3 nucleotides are TGTGCCAGCAGCCAAGATGTCCAAGGAGTTGGGGCCAACGCCCTGACCTTC.

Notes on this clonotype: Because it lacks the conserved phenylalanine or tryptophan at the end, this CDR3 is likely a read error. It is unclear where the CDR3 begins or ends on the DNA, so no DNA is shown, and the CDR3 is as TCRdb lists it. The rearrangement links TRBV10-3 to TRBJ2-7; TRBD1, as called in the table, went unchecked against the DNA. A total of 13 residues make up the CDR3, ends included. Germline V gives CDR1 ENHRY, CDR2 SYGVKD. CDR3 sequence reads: CAIKGTQGYEQYI.

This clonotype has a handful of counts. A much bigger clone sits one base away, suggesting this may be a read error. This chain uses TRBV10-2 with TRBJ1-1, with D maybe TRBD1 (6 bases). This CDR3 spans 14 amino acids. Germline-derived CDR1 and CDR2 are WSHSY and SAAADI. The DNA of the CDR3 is TGCACCAGCAGTTCCGGGACATTGAACACTGAAGCTTTCTTT. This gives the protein CTSSSGTLNTEAFF.

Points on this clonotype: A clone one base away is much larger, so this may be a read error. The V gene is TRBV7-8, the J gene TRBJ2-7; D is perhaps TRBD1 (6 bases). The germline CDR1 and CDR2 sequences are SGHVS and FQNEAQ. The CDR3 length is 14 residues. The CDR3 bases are TGTGGCAGCAGCTTAGGGGGTAGCTCCTACGAGCAGTACTTC. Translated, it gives CGSSLGGSSYEQYF.

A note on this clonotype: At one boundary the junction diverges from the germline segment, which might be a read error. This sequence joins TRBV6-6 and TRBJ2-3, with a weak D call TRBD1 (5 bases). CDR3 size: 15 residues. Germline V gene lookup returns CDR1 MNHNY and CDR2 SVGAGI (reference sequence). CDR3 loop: CASSYRGISTDMQYF. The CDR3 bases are TGTGCCAGCAGTTACAGGGGCATTAGCACAGATATGCAGTATTTC.

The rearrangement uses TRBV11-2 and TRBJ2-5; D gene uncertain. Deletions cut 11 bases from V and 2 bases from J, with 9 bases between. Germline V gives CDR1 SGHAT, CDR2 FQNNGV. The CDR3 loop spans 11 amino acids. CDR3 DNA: TGTGCCGACAACCAACAAGAGACCCAGTACTTC. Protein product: CADNQQETQYF.

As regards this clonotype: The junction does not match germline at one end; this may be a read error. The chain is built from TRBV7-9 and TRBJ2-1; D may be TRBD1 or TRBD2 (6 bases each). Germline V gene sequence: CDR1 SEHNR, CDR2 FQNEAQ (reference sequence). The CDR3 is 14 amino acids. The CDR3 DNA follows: TGTGCTAGCAGCCCTAATGGGGGGCGTGGTGAGCAGTTCTTC. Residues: CASSPNGGRGEQFF.

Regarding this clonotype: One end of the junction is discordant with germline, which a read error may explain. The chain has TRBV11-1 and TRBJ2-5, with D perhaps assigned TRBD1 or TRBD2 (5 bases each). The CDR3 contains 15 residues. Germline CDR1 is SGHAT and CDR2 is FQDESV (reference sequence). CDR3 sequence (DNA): TGTGCTAGCAGCCTTAACGCCGGGGCAGTGAAGGCCCAGTACTTC. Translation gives CASSLNAGAVKAQYF.

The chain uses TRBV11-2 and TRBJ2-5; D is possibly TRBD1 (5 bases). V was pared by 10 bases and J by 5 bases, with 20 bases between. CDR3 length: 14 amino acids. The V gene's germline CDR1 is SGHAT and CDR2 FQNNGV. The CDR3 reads CAISFQGVGETQYF. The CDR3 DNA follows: TGTGCCATTAGCTTCCAGGGTGTGGGGGAGACCCAGTACTTC.

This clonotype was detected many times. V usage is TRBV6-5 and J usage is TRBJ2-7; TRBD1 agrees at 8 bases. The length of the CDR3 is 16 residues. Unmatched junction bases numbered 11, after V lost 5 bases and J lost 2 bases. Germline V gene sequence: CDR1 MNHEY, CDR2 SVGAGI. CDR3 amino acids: CASSTNRDRIPYEQYF. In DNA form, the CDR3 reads TGTGCCAGCAGTACAAACCGGGACAGGATCCCCTACGAGCAGTACTTC.

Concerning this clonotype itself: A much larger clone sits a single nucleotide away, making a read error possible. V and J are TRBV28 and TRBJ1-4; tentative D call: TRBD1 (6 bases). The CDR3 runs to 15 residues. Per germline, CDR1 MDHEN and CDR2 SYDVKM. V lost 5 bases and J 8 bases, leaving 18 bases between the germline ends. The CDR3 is CASSGERPRGEKLFF. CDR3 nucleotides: TGTGCCAGCAGTGGCGAGAGGCCCAGGGGAGAAAAACTGTTTTTT.

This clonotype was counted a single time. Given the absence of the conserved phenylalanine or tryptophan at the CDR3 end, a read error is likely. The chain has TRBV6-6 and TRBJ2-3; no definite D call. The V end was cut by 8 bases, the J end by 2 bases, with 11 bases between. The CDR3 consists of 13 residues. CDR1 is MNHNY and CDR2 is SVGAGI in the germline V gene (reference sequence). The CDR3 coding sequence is TGTGCCAGCTTGGGTAGGAACACAGATACGCAGTATCTT. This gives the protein CASLGRNTDTQYL.

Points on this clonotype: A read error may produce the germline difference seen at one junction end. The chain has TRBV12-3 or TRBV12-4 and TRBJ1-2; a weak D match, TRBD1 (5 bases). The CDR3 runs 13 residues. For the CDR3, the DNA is TGTGCCTGCAGCACTTCAGGGATATATGTCTACACCTTC. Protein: CACSTSGIYVYTF.

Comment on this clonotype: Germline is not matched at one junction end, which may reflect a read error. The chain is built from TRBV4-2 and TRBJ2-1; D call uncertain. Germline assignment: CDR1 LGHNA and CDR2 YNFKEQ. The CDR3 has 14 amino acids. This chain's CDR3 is CVSSQEYQYNEQFF. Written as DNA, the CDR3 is TGTGTCAGCAGCCAAGAGTACCAGTATAATGAGCAGTTCTTC.

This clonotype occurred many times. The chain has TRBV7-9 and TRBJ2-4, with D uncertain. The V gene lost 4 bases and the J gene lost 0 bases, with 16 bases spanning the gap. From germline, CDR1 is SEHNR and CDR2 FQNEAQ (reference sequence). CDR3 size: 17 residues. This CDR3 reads CASSSSEYGLAKNIQYF. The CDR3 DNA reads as TGTGCCAGCAGCTCCTCCGAGTACGGGCTAGCCAAAAACATTCAGTACTTC.

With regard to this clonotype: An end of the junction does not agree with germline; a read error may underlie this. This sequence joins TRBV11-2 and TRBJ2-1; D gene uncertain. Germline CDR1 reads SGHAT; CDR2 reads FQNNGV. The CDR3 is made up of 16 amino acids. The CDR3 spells CAISSDRLALGNEQFF. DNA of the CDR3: TGTGCCATCAGCTCCGACCGATTAGCCCTTGGCAATGAGCAGTTCTTC.